One and the same sample provided the 25 T cell receptor beta chains below, sequenced in a study of CD8+CD57+ T cells in acquired aplastic anemia. Template material for TCR beta VDJ and CDR3 profiling consisted of genomic DNA. TCRdb analysed the reads with MiXCR anew, one entry per CDR3 protein. The sample lists hundreds of thousands of distinct CDR3 sequences, roughly half occurring once. The sequenced sample consisted of sorted CD4+, CD8+, or CD8+CD57+ T cells (not recorded which) from PBMCs. The receptors originated from a human donor with severe aplastic anemia or a healthy control (not recorded which).

There are many counts of this clonotype. The chain combines TRBV7-2 with TRBJ2-7; no reliable D call. Germline CDR1 and CDR2: SGHTA and FQGNSA. Between the trimmed V and J ends, which lost 3 bases and 6 bases, there was a span of 6 bases. The CDR3 has 11 amino acids. CDR3 in DNA: TGTGCCAGCAGCTTTGCTAGCGAGCAGTACTTC. Its protein product is CASSFASEQYF.

This clonotype showed up many times. The chain uses TRBV6-2 or TRBV6-3 and TRBJ1-4, with unresolved D. CDR1 and CDR2 (germline): MNHEY, SVGEGT. This CDR3 region has 15 residues. Trimming cost V 0 bases and J 7 bases, with 12 bases left between them. The CDR3 loop is CASSYSSSGAEKLFF. CDR3 DNA sequence: TGTGCCAGCAGTTACTCGAGTTCAGGTGCTGAAAAACTGTTTTTT.

In this sample, this clonotype turned up many times. The V and J genes are TRBV29-1 and TRBJ2-3; 7 bases are shared with TRBD1. Unmatched junction bases numbered 7, after V lost 6 bases and J lost 1 base. Germline lookup yields CDR1 SQVTM and CDR2 ANQGSEA. There are 14 residues in the CDR3. CDR3 protein: CSVPTGARTDTQYF. DNA of the CDR3: TGCAGCGTACCCACAGGGGCCCGCACAGATACGCAGTATTTT.

This clonotype has ten or more counts. This CDR3 is CSARDTVGYTF. CDR3 in DNA: TGCAGTGCTAGAGATACGGTTGGCTACACCTTC. The chain employs TRBV20-1 and TRBJ1-2; D is unclear. Deletions cut 0 bases from V and 7 bases from J, with 6 bases between. The CDR3 covers 11 residues. Per germline, CDR1 DFQATT and CDR2 SNEGSKA (reference sequence).

This clonotype was found a few times. The chain couples TRBV5-1 to TRBJ1-2; D is uncertain. CDR1 SGHRS and CDR2 YFSETQ come from the germline V gene. The ends were cut back, 0 bases at V and 2 bases at J, with 8 bases in the middle. The CDR3 runs 14 residues. The CDR3 spells CASSLAAGNYGYTF. The CDR3, as DNA: TGCGCCAGCAGCTTGGCCGCAGGAAACTATGGCTACACCTTC.

This clonotype was detected only once. The V and J genes are TRBV19 and TRBJ2-4; possibly TRBD1 for D (6 bases). Germline V gives CDR1 LNHDA, CDR2 SQIVND (reference sequence). The V end lost 7 bases, the J end lost 2 bases, and 15 bases lay between the germline ends. The CDR3 length is 15 residues. Here the CDR3 reads CASMGQSQTKNIQYF. CDR3 sequence (DNA): TGTGCCAGTATGGGACAATCCCAAACCAAAAACATTCAGTACTTC.

This clonotype was detected a few times. The rearrangement links TRBV7-3 to TRBJ2-1; TRBD2 might be the D (7 bases). This CDR3 is built from 13 residues. V was pared by 3 bases and J by 6 bases, with 9 bases between. CDR1 and CDR2 from the germline V gene are SGHTA and FQGTGA. The CDR3 DNA follows: TGTGCCAGCAGCTTGGGGGGGCCCAATGAGCAGTTCTTC. The encoded protein is CASSLGGPNEQFF.

This clonotype was seen at least ten times. The V and J genes are TRBV7-3 and TRBJ2-3, with 8 bases lining up with TRBD2. CDR3 length equals 15 residues. Germline V lookup: CDR1 SGHTA, CDR2 FQGTGA. J lost 1 base, V lost 4 bases, and 4 bases had no gene match. CDR3 sequence: CASSSPTSGTDTQYF. CDR3 coding DNA: TGTGCCAGCAGCTCTCCGACTAGCGGCACAGATACGCAGTATTTT.

Remarks on this clonotype: Lacking the conserved final phenylalanine or tryptophan, this CDR3 likely reflects a read error. The chain carries TRBV19 and TRBJ1-1, with D perhaps matching TRBD1 (5 bases). V was pared by 5 bases and J by 6 bases, with 22 bases between. The CDR3 consists of 16 residues. CDR1 and CDR2 from the germline V gene are LNHDA and SQIVND (reference sequence). CDR3 sequence: CASSPVGGGLYAEAFL. The CDR3 DNA is TGTGCCAGTAGTCCCGTGGGCGGGGGATTATATGCTGAAGCTTTCCTT.

The gene calls are TRBV19 and TRBJ2-1; 8 bases agree with TRBD2. V trimming: 5 bases; J trimming: 0 bases; junction bases outside the gene matches: 12. CDR1 and CDR2 from the germline V gene are LNHDA and SQIVND (reference sequence). The length of the CDR3 is 18 residues. CDR3 bases: TGTGCCAGTAGTCCAATAGCTTTCAGCGGGAGCTCCTACAATGAGCAGTTCTTC. This sequence encodes CASSPIAFSGSSYNEQFF.

V gene TRBV20-1 combines with J gene TRBJ2-7; D is possibly TRBD1 (5 bases). In germline, CDR1 is DFQATT, CDR2 SNEGSKA (reference sequence). This CDR3 spans 12 amino acids. V lost 4 bases to trimming and J lost 2 bases, with 9 bases between them. CDR3 region: CSATDKTYEQYF. CDR3 bases: TGCAGTGCTACGGACAAGACCTACGAGCAGTACTTC.

This chain uses TRBV7-9 with TRBJ2-1; D is ambiguous. Germline V lookup: CDR1 SEHNR, CDR2 FQNEAQ (reference sequence). The CDR3 loop spans 12 amino acids. V lost 5 bases to trimming and J lost 13 bases, with 15 bases between them. CDR3 nucleotide sequence: TGTGCCAGCAGCCCCCGTATGGCCAATCAGTTCTTC. It encodes CASSPRMANQFF. The variable domain in full, with the rest retrieved from reference TRBV7-9 and TRBJ2-1, is DTGVSQNPRHKITKRGQNVTFRCDPISEHNRLYWYRQTLGQGPEFLTYFQNEAQLEKSRLLSDRFSAERPKGSFSTLEIQRTEQGDSAMYLCASSPRMANQFFGPGTRLTVL.

Comment on this clonotype: A read error is possible here, since a much larger clone lies one base away. The rearrangement links TRBV6-1 to TRBJ1-1, with D possibly matching TRBD1 (5 bases). This CDR3 comprises 14 residues. In germline, CDR1 is MNHNS, CDR2 SASEGT. In DNA, the CDR3 is TGTGCCAGCATTCAGGGCTTCAGGAACACTGGAGCTTTCTTT. Encoded protein: CASIQGFRNTGAFF.

This clonotype occurred many times. This chain uses TRBV20-1 with TRBJ2-2; the D call may be TRBD1 or TRBD2 (5 bases each). This CDR3 region has 13 residues. Germline V gene sequence: CDR1 DFQATT, CDR2 SNEGSKA (reference sequence). With 5 bases removed from V and 6 bases from J, the gap between germline ends came to 13 bases. The CDR3 loop is CSAPLGGPGELFF. The CDR3 nucleotides read TGCAGTGCTCCACTTGGGGGACCCGGGGAGCTGTTTTTT.

This clonotype was counted at least ten times. The V gene is TRBV9, the J gene TRBJ2-5; 11 nucleotides align to TRBD2. Trimming at V came to 6 bases and at J to 4 bases, leaving 8 bases not matched to a gene. CDR1 and CDR2 (germline): SGDLS, YYNGEE. This CDR3 contains 15 residues. Here the CDR3 reads CASNLAGGPRETQYF. The CDR3 nucleotides are TGTGCCAGCAACTTAGCGGGGGGGCCGCGAGAGACCCAGTACTTC.

V and J are TRBV19 and TRBJ1-2; no definite D call. The germline CDR1 and CDR2 sequences are LNHDA and SQIVND (reference sequence). This CDR3 has 11 residues. The V and J ends lost 5 bases and 10 bases respectively, with 11 bases between them. CDR3 sequence (DNA): TGTGCCAGTAGTGATACTGCCCTCTACACCTTC. Protein: CASSDTALYTF.

This clonotype was seen ten or more times. The chain employs TRBV20-1 and TRBJ1-5; TRBD1 matches at 7 bases. This CDR3 contains 15 residues. After removal of 0 bases from V and 1 base from J, the junction contained 3 bases not matched to a gene. Germline V gene data show CDR1 as DFQATT and CDR2 as SNEGSKA (reference sequence). CDR3 sequence: CSARETGVSNQPQHF. The CDR3 DNA follows: TGCAGTGCTAGAGAAACAGGGGTGAGCAATCAGCCCCAGCATTTT.

V gene TRBV19 combines with J gene TRBJ1-1; 11 bases are a match to TRBD1. The CDR3 spans 15 residues. CDR1 and CDR2 from the germline V gene are LNHDA and SQIVND (reference sequence). V gave up 4 bases and J gave up 4 bases; unmatched junction bases: 5. CDR3: CASSTRTGGATEAFF. Here the CDR3 DNA reads TGTGCCAGTAGTACCCGGACAGGGGGCGCCACTGAAGCTTTCTTT.

The CDR3 DNA reads as TGTGCCATCAGCGAACCAGGGAGGGACACTGAAGCTTTCTTT. Residues: CAISEPGRDTEAFF. This chain uses TRBV10-3 with TRBJ1-1, with D perhaps TRBD1 (5 bases). Germline values: CDR1 ENHRY, CDR2 SYGVKD. Trimming took off 6 bases at V and 3 bases at J, with 14 bases between the two ends. The CDR3 has 14 amino acids.

The chain uses TRBV24-1 and TRBJ2-3; 7 bases are shared with TRBD2. Germline CDR1 KGHDR, CDR2 SFDVKD. Trimming took 3 bases from V and 5 from J; bases not matched to a gene: 10. The CDR3 is 16 amino acids. The CDR3 nucleotides read TGTGCCACCAGTGATCCCCGGGGAGGGGTTAAAGATACGCAGTATTTT. Protein product: CATSDPRGGVKDTQYF.

The table lists this clonotype with a few counts. The CDR3 sequence is CASSIGTGGTGNSPLHF. CDR3 sequence (DNA): TGTGCCAGTAGTATCGGGACAGGGGGCACCGGAAATTCACCCCTCCACTTT. The chain recombines TRBV19 with TRBJ1-6; TRBD1 matches at 12 bases. The trim removed 3 bases at V and 7 bases at J, leaving 7 bases unmatched. The CDR3 has 17 amino acids. Germline lookup yields CDR1 LNHDA and CDR2 SQIVND (reference sequence).

With respect to this clonotype: The CDR3 ends on some other residue instead of the conserved phenylalanine or tryptophan, so this is likely a read error. No DNA is shown, since the ends of the CDR3 on it are uncertain; the CDR3 is the one TCRdb lists. The chain uses TRBV5-1 and TRBJ2-7; whether TRBD1, the table's D call, matches the DNA was not checked. Ends included, the CDR3 has 8 residues. Per germline, CDR1 SGHRS and CDR2 YFSETQ. The CDR3 here is CASSLAPG.

This rearrangement joins TRBV20-1 to TRBJ2-7; a weak D match, TRBD1 (5 bases). V was trimmed by 3 bases and J by 6 bases, leaving 18 bases between them. In germline, CDR1 is DFQATT, CDR2 SNEGSKA (reference sequence). The CDR3 contains 14 residues. CDR3 residues: CSARPETQGFEQYF. Here the CDR3 DNA reads TGCAGTGCTAGGCCGGAAACGCAGGGTTTCGAGCAGTACTTC.

This clonotype was seen repeatedly, ten times or more. The chain combines TRBV6-5 with TRBJ2-6; 9 bases match TRBD1. V shed 4 bases, J shed 1 base, and the junction held 5 bases outside the gene matches. In germline, CDR1 is MNHEY, CDR2 SVGAGI. The CDR3 covers 17 residues. The chain's CDR3 is CASSSPDRGSGANVLTF. Here the CDR3 DNA reads TGTGCCAGCAGTTCACCGGACAGGGGATCTGGGGCCAACGTCCTGACTTTC.

This clonotype was seen a single time. The J gene is TRBJ1-1, the V gene TRBV2; a weak D match, TRBD1 (5 bases). This CDR3 is 15 amino acids long. The V end lost 6 bases, the J end lost 3 bases, and 17 bases lay between the germline ends. Germline values: CDR1 SNHLY, CDR2 FYNNEI. The DNA for the CDR3 is TGTGCCAGCAGGGGACGCCTGGGAGGGGACACTGAAGCTTTCTTT. Protein: CASRGRLGGDTEAFF.